Listed here are 24 T cell receptor beta chains from one sample, sequenced in a study of cytomegalovirus exposure and HLA in healthy donors (dated 2017 in TCRdb). Libraries were prepared through the immunoSEQ multiplex PCR assay. The table comes from immuneACCESS by way of TCRdb, which keeps in-frame sequences with V and J called. Part of the clones is missing from these tables; in studies checked, under half for an unresolved V gene and the rest for unknown reasons. In this sample the table shows approximately 99,000 clones, around 82% of which occur a single time. In total, the top ten clones hold approximately 3% of the sample. The sequenced sample consisted of PBMCs. These receptors all come from a woman aged 18-29 years in good health and CMV-seronegative.

The chain links TRBV10-3 to TRBJ2-7, with 7 bases lining up with TRBD2. The CDR3 contains 14 residues. The germline V gene encodes CDR1 ENHRY and CDR2 SYGVKD. J lost 1 base, V lost 8 bases, and 8 bases had no gene match. The chain's CDR3 is CAIGGSGRSYEQYF. The CDR3 DNA follows: TGTGCCATCGGGGGTTCCGGGAGGTCCTACGAGCAGTACTTC.

The chain uses TRBV7-8 and TRBJ1-1, with TRBD1 as a possible D gene (5 bases). Trimming pared 1 base from V and 0 bases from J, leaving 6 bases between. The CDR3 contains 14 residues. CDR1 SGHVS and CDR2 FQNEAQ come from the germline V gene. DNA for the CDR3: TGTGCCAGCAGCTTAGGGGGCATGAACACTGAAGCTTTCTTT. This codes for CASSLGGMNTEAFF.

This clone was counted a single time. The V call is TRBV4-1, the J call TRBJ1-1; tentative D call: TRBD1 (6 bases). The ends were cut back, 1 base at V and 5 bases at J, with 8 bases in the middle. The CDR3 extends over 13 amino acids. The germline V gene encodes CDR1 MGHRA and CDR2 YSYEKL. CDR3 loop: CASSQVDRTEAFF. CDR3 in DNA: TGCGCCAGCAGCCAAGTAGACAGGACTGAAGCTTTCTTT.

The chain uses TRBV11-2 and TRBJ1-3, with TRBD1 matching 9 bases. Germline CDR1 is SGHAT and CDR2 is FQNNGV. V lost 5 bases to trimming and J lost 7 bases; unmatched junction nucleotides: 3. This CDR3 has 13 residues. The CDR3 region is CASSVGQGNTIYF. The CDR3 DNA is TGTGCCAGCAGCGTCGGACAGGGGAACACCATATATTTT.

The chain employs TRBV9 and TRBJ1-1; D is possibly TRBD1 (6 bases). Trimming removed 4 bases from V and 1 base from J, with 14 bases in between. The CDR3 runs to 15 residues. Per germline, CDR1 SGDLS and CDR2 YYNGEE. The CDR3: CASSPRDNQNTEAFF. In DNA form, the CDR3 reads TGTGCCAGCAGCCCCCGGGACAACCAGAACACTGAAGCTTTCTTT.

This clone has more than one count but fewer than ten. The chain has TRBV2 and TRBJ1-5; 8 positions match TRBD1. CDR1 and CDR2 (germline): SNHLY, FYNNEI. The J segment lost 0 bases and the V segment lost 6 bases, leaving 4 bases of the junction unmatched. The CDR3 sequence is 15 residues long. The CDR3 reads CASREDRVSNQPQHF. In DNA form, the CDR3 reads TGTGCCAGCAGAGAGGACAGGGTTAGCAATCAGCCCCAGCATTTT.

The CDR3 region is CASRYTLLTGSYTEAFF. In DNA form, the CDR3 reads TGCGCCAGCCGCTATACTCTACTTACAGGATCTTACACTGAAGCTTTCTTT. The V call is TRBV5-1, the J call TRBJ1-1, with D possibly matching TRBD1 (5 bases). From germline, CDR1 is SGHRS and CDR2 YFSETQ. The CDR3 consists of 17 residues. The V and J ends lost 7 bases and 3 bases respectively, with 25 bases between them.

J is TRBJ2-5 and V is TRBV5-6; tentative D call: TRBD2 (5 bases). CDR3 length: 15 residues. Germline-derived CDR1 and CDR2 are SGHDT and YYEEEE. V lost 0 bases to trimming and J lost 2 bases, with 11 bases between them. DNA of the CDR3: TGTGCCAGCAGCTTGGAGGGCCGGGAACAAGAGACCCAGTACTTC. This codes for CASSLEGREQETQYF.

The genes are TRBV13 and TRBJ2-5; D unclear. Germline CDR1 reads PRHDT; CDR2 reads FYEKMQ (reference sequence). Trimming took off 2 bases at V and 3 bases at J, with 4 bases between the two ends. CDR3 length equals 12 residues. The CDR3 here is CASSLLKETQYF. The DNA of the CDR3 is TGTGCCAGCAGCTTACTTAAAGAGACCCAGTACTTC.

V and J are TRBV4-1 and TRBJ1-5, with no clear D. Germline CDR1 reads MGHRA; CDR2 reads YSYEKL. V was shortened by 1 base and J by 0 bases, with 7 bases between the two germline ends. This CDR3 spans 15 amino acids. This CDR3 reads CASSQGQYSNQPQHF. CDR3 coding DNA: TGCGCCAGCAGCCAAGGACAATATAGCAATCAGCCCCAGCATTTT.

The chain links TRBV5-8 to TRBJ2-5, with 12 nucleotides matching TRBD2. V shed 5 bases, J shed 5 bases, and the junction held 10 bases outside the gene matches. The CDR3 is 16 amino acids. CDR1 is SGHTS and CDR2 is YDEGEE in the germline V gene. In DNA form, the CDR3 reads TGTGCCAGCAGTTATCTAGCGGGGGGGCCCCTTGAGACCCAGTACTTC. Translated: CASSYLAGGPLETQYF.

J is TRBJ2-2 and V is TRBV7-9; 9 nucleotides line up with TRBD2. J was trimmed by 3 bases and V by 2 bases; bases with no gene match: 10. Germline V gene lookup returns CDR1 SEHNR and CDR2 FQNEAQ (reference sequence). The CDR3 has 18 residues. The CDR3 DNA follows: TGTGCCAGCAGCTTACTCTTGGGAATAGCGGGAGACACCGGGGAGCTGTTTTTT. Amino acids: CASSLLLGIAGDTGELFF.

The genes are TRBV19 and TRBJ1-2, with 7 nucleotides matching TRBD1. V shed 6 bases, J shed 0 bases, and the junction held 7 bases outside the gene matches. This CDR3 has 15 residues. From germline, CDR1 is LNHDA and CDR2 SQIVND (reference sequence). The CDR3 loop is CASSNNQGANYGYTF. The CDR3 DNA reads TGTGCCAGTAGCAACAACCAGGGGGCTAACTATGGCTACACCTTC.

The J gene is TRBJ2-2, the V gene TRBV28, with a tentative D call TRBD1 (6 bases). The germline V gene encodes CDR1 MDHEN and CDR2 SYDVKM. This CDR3 is 13 amino acids long. Trimming pared 3 bases from V and 7 bases from J, leaving 9 bases between. The chain's CDR3 is CASSLSTGGELFF. The CDR3 nucleotides are TGTGCCAGCAGTTTGTCGACAGGCGGGGAGCTGTTTTTT.

This clone was seen a handful of times. J is TRBJ2-7 and V is TRBV2; a possible D gene is TRBD2 (5 bases). The CDR3 runs 14 residues. Germline assignment: CDR1 SNHLY and CDR2 FYNNEI. V lost 1 base to trimming and J lost 1 base, with 8 bases between them. The CDR3 DNA follows: TGTGCCAGCAGTGAAGGGACGGGATCCTACGAGCAGTACTTC. Its translation: CASSEGTGSYEQYF.

This sequence joins TRBV7-8 and TRBJ1-1; 8 bases align to TRBD1. The J segment lost 6 bases and the V segment lost 5 bases, leaving 5 bases of the junction unmatched. Germline CDR1 is SGHVS and CDR2 is FQNEAQ. The CDR3 is 13 amino acids. The CDR3 nucleotides are TGTGCCAGCAGCCCAGACAGGGGTGCTGAAGCTTTCTTT. Protein: CASSPDRGAEAFF.

The J gene is TRBJ1-1, the V gene TRBV30, with D perhaps matching TRBD1 (5 bases). The CDR3 extends over 12 amino acids. CDR1 and CDR2 (germline): GTSNPN, SVGIG (reference sequence). V gave up 8 bases and J gave up 0 bases, with 10 bases separating them. The chain's CDR3 is CAKDTLNTEAFF. CDR3 sequence (DNA): TGTGCCAAGGACACGTTGAACACTGAAGCTTTCTTT.

The rearrangement joins TRBV6-1 to TRBJ2-1; D not resolved. CDR3 length: 11 amino acids. Germline assignment: CDR1 MNHNS and CDR2 SASEGT. The V gene lost 5 bases and the J gene lost 6 bases, with 5 bases spanning the gap. CDR3 nucleotides: TGTGCCAGCAGTTTCATCAATGAGCAGTTCTTC. The encoded protein is CASSFINEQFF.

The genes are TRBV28 and TRBJ2-7; TRBD1 aligns across 10 bases. CDR1 is MDHEN, CDR2 SYDVKM, per germline. V trimming: 8 bases; J trimming: 2 bases; junction bases outside the gene matches: 6. The CDR3 totals 14 residues. The CDR3 DNA reads TGTGCCAGCGCCGGGACAGGGGATACCTACGAGCAGTACTTC. Translation gives CASAGTGDTYEQYF. The whole variable domain, remainder taken from reference TRBV28 and TRBJ2-7, is DVKVTQSSRYLVKRTGEKVFLECVQDMDHENMFWYRQDPGLGLRLIYFSYDVKMKEKGDIPEGYSVSREKKERFSLILESASTNQTSMYLCASAGTGDTYEQYFGPGTRLTVT.

J is TRBJ2-7 and V is TRBV5-6; perhaps TRBD2 as D (6 bases). There are 14 residues in the CDR3. CDR1 and CDR2 from the germline V gene are SGHDT and YYEEEE. Between the trimmed V and J ends, which lost 2 bases and 5 bases, there was a span of 14 bases. The DNA for the CDR3 is TGTGCCAGCAGCTTCTTCTCAGCGGGCAACGAGCAGTACTTC. Translation: CASSFFSAGNEQYF.

In this sample, this clone turned up once. The chain has TRBV2 and TRBJ1-2; tentatively, D is TRBD1 (5 bases). The CDR3 is 13 amino acids. Germline V gene sequence: CDR1 SNHLY, CDR2 FYNNEI. V shed 6 bases and J shed 4 bases, with 12 bases lying between them. CDR3 DNA: TGTGCCAGCAGAGCAGGGACTTCCTATGGCTACACCTTC. Its translation: CASRAGTSYGYTF.

This clone occurred once. The chain combines TRBV2 with TRBJ1-4; D gene ambiguous. V was trimmed by 7 bases and J by 2 bases, leaving 5 bases between them. The CDR3 contains 12 residues. Germline lookup yields CDR1 SNHLY and CDR2 FYNNEI. Written as DNA, the CDR3 is TGTGCCAGCAAAGCTACTAATGAAAAACTGTTTTTT. The encoded protein is CASKATNEKLFF.

The table lists this clone with a few counts. The rearrangement joins TRBV5-1 to TRBJ2-1; 8 nucleotides agree with TRBD2. The CDR3 consists of 15 residues. Germline-derived CDR1 and CDR2 are SGHRS and YFSETQ. J gave up 6 bases and V 4 bases, and 9 bases lay outside the gene matches. As DNA, the CDR3 is TGCGCCAGCAGCGGCTCGGGGGGGGGCCTCAATGAGCAGTTCTTC. Encoded protein: CASSGSGGGLNEQFF.

The genes are TRBV25-1 and TRBJ1-6, with D perhaps matching TRBD1 (6 bases). The germline gives CDR1 MGHDK, CDR2 SYGVNS. CDR3 length equals 15 residues. Trimming shortened V by 1 base and J by 9 bases, and 13 bases separated the two germline ends. Written as DNA, the CDR3 is TGTGCCAGCAGTGAATCGAGGCAGGGGAGTTCACCCCTCCACTTT. Its translation is CASSESRQGSSPLHF.